The present TCR beta chain was sequenced within a study of T-cell reconstitution after alpha-beta-depleted transplantation in children. Points from the study as a whole: About two months after transplant, alpha-beta T cells reportedly came from several hundred expanded graft clones. For some patients, TCRbeta diversity was high at day 60 because of recipient T cells and thymic progenitors that survived.

About this clonotype itself: Its target is not known.

Unique molecular identifiers were incorporated into the prepared TCRbeta library. TCRdb recomputed calls from the PCR reads with MiXCR, one row per CDR3 protein. Here the sample spans about 600,000 distinct CDR3 sequences, 23% being singletons. V shed 7 bases, J shed 1 base, and the junction held 8 bases outside the gene matches. The V gene's germline CDR1 is MDHEN and CDR2 SYDVKM. This CDR3 region has 17 residues. The material sequenced was PBMCs, mostly from graft donor cells, taken 360 days after TCRalphabeta/CD19-depleted stem cell transplant. This rearrangement joins TRBV28 to TRBJ2-1, with 12 bases fitting TRBD2. The TCR originated in a boy less than two years old who had a stem cell transplant for acute myeloid leukemia, so the T cells may come from the graft donor. The chain's CDR3 is CASNPLAGGPSYNEQFF. The CDR3 nucleotides read TGTGCCAGCAACCCACTAGCGGGGGGTCCATCCTACAATGAGCAGTTCTTC. The full variable domain, rest sourced from reference TRBV28 and TRBJ2-1, is DVKVTQSSRYLVKRTGEKVFLECVQDMDHENMFWYRQDPGLGLRLIYFSYDVKMKEKGDIPEGYSVSREKKERFSLILESASTNQTSMYLCASNPLAGGPSYNEQFFGPGTRLTVL.